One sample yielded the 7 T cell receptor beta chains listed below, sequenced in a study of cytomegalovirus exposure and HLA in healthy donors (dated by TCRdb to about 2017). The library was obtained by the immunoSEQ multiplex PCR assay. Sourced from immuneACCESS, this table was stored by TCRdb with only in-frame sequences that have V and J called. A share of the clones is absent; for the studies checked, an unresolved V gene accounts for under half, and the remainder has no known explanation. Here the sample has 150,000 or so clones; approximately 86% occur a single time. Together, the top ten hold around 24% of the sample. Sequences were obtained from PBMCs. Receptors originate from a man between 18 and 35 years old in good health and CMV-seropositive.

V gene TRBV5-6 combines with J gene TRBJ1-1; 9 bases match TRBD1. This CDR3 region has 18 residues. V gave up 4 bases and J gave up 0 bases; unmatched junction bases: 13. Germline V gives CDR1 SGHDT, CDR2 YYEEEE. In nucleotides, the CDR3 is TGTGCCAGCAGCCTACCACTGGACAGGGGCTCCATGAACACTGAAGCTTTCTTT. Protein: CASSLPLDRGSMNTEAFF.

In DNA form, the CDR3 reads TGTGCCAGCAGCGTAGCAGCGGGGGGGGAGACCCAGTACTTC. Its translation: CASSVAAGGETQYF. The rearrangement uses TRBV9 and TRBJ2-5, with TRBD2 identical over 10 bases. Germline V gene data show CDR1 as SGDLS and CDR2 as YYNGEE. The CDR3 consists of 14 residues. V shed 0 bases, J shed 5 bases, and the junction held 1 base outside the gene matches.

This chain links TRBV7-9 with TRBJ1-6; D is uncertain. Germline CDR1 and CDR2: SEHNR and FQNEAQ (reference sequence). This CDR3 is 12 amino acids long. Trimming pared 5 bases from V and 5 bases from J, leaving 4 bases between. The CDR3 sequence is CASSPNNSPLHF. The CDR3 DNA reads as TGTGCCAGCAGCCCAAATAATTCACCCCTCCACTTT.

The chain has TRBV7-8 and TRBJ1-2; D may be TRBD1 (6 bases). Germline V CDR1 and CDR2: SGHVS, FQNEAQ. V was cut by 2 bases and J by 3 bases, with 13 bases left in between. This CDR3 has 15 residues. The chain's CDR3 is CASSLFGRTDYGYTF. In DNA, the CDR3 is TGTGCCAGCAGCTTATTCGGGCGGACAGACTATGGCTACACCTTC.

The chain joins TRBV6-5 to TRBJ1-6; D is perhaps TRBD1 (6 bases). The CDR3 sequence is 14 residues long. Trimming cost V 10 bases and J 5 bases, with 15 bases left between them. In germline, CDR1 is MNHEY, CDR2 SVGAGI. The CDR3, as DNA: TGTGCCACCCGAGGACAGATCAATAATTCACCCCTCCACTTT. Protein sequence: CATRGQINNSPLHF.

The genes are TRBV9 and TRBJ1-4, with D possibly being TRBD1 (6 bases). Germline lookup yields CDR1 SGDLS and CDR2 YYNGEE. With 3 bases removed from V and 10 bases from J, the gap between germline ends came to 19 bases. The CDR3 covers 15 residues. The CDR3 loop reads CASSGAPGGAGKLFF. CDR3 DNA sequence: TGTGCCAGCAGCGGGGCCCCGGGGGGCGCAGGAAAACTGTTTTTT.

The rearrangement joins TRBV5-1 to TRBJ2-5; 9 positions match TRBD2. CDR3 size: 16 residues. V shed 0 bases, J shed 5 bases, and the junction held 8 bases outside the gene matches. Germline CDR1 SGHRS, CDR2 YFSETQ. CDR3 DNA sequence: TGCGCCAGCAGCTTGGGCGTGGCGGGAGGGGGCGAGACCCAGTACTTC. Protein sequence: CASSLGVAGGGETQYF. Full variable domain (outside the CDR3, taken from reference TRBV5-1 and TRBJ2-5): KAGVTQTPRYLIKTRGQQVTLSCSPISGHRSVSWYQQTPGQGLQFLFEYFSETQRNKGNFPGRFSGRQFSNSRSEMNVSTLELGDSALYLCASSLGVAGGGETQYFGPGTRLLVL.